This TCR beta chain originates from a study of T-cell memory formation after mild COVID-19. The CDR3 covers 13 residues. Germline V gene data show CDR1 as SGHRS and CDR2 as YFSETQ. The V gene lost 4 bases and the J gene lost 4 bases, with 11 bases spanning the gap. General study results and limits: From day 15 to 85, contracting clones were balanced between CD4 and CD8, whereas later expanders leaned toward CD4+.

In regard to this clonotype: What it recognizes is unknown.

From the 5' RACE reads, TCRdb called clonotypes with MiXCR, one entry per CDR3 protein. The data contain fewer than 250,000 distinct CDR3 sequences, around 25% of them seen just once; the ten biggest clones take up 9.5% to 12%. This TCR was recovered from an adult woman who had mild COVID-19 (a few samples of this study predate the infection). Cell type and time point are not known. The specimen was PBMCs or a T cell subset sorted from them (not recorded which). The V call is TRBV5-1, the J call TRBJ1-2; weak D call: TRBD1 (5 bases). DNA for the CDR3: TGCGCCAGCAGCCTACGGACAAGCTATGGCTACACCTTC. Translating it yields CASSLRTSYGYTF.